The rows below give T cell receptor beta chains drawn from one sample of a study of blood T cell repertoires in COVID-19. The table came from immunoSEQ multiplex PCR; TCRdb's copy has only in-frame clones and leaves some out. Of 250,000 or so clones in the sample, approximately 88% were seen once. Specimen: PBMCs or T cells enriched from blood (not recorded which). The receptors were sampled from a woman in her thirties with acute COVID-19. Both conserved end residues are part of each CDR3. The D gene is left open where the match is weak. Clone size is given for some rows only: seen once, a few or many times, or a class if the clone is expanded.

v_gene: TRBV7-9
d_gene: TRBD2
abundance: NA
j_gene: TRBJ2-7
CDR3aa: CASSPGGYEQYF
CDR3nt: TGTGCCAGCAGCCCGGGAGGCTACGAGCAGTACTTC

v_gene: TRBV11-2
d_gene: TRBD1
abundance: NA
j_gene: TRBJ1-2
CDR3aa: CASSSRLRQGLVDGYTF
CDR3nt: TGTGCCAGCAGCTCCCGGTTGAGACAGGGGCTCGTAGATGGCTACACCTTC

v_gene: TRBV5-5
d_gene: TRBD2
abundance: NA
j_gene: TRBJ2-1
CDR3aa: CASSLGAGGYNEQFF
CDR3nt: TGTGCCAGCAGCTTGGGAGCGGGGGGCTACAATGAGCAGTTCTTC

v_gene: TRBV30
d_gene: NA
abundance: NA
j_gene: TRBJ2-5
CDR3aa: CAWVPPRTRGETQYF
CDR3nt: TGTGCCTGGGTGCCGCCTCGGACACGAGGAGAGACCCAGTACTTC

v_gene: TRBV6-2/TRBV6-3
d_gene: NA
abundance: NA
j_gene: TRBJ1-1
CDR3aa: CASSYGETVNTEAFF
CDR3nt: TGTGCCAGCAGTTACGGGGAGACGGTGAACACTGAAGCTTTCTTT

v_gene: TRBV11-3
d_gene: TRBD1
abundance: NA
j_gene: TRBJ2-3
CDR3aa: CASSFRQGGADTQYF
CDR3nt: TGTGCCAGCAGCTTTAGACAGGGGGGCGCAGATACGCAGTATTTT

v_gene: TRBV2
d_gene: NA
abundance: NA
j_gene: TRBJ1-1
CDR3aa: CAIGPKPNTEAFF
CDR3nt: TGTGCCATTGGGCCAAAACCGAACACTGAAGCTTTCTTT

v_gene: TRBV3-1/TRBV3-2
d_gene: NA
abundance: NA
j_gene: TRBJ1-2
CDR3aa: CASSNAGFYGYTF
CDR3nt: TGTGCCAGCAGCAATGCAGGCTTCTATGGCTACACCTTC

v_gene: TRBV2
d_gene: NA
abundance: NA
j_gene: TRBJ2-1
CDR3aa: CASSGRGGSYNEQFF
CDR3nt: TGTGCCAGCAGTGGGAGGGGGGGCTCCTACAATGAGCAGTTCTTC

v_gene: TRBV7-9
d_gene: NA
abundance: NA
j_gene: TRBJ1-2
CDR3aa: CASSRPTRVNYGYTF
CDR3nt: TGTGCCAGCAGCCGCCCGACAAGAGTAAACTATGGCTACACCTTC

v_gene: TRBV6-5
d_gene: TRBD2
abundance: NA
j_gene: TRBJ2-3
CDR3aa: CASSLGGSTDTQYF
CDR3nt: TGTGCCAGCAGCCTCGGGGGGAGCACAGATACGCAGTATTTT

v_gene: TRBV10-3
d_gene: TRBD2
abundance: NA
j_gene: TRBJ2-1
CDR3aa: CAISDGRGVYNEQFF
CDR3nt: TGTGCCATCAGTGACGGGCGGGGGGTATACAATGAGCAGTTCTTC

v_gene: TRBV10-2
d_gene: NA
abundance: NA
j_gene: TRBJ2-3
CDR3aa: CASSEEVTDTQYF
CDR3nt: TGCGCCAGCAGTGAGGAGGTTACAGATACGCAGTATTTT

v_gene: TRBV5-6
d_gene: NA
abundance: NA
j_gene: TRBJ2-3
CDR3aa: CASSLVDNTQYF
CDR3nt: TGTGCCAGCAGCTTGGTAGATAATACGCAGTATTTT

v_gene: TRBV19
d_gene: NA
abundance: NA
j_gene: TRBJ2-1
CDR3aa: CASSIWQGSYNEQFF
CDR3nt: TGTGCCAGTAGTATATGGCAGGGGAGCTACAATGAGCAGTTCTTC

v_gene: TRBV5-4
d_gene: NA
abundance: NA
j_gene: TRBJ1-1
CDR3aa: CASSLQEDTEAFF
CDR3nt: TGTGCCAGCAGCTTGCAAGAGGACACTGAAGCTTTCTTT

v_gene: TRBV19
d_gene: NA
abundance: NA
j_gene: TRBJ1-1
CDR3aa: CASSSRTANTEAFF
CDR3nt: TGTGCCAGTAGTTCTCGGACAGCGAACACTGAAGCTTTCTTT

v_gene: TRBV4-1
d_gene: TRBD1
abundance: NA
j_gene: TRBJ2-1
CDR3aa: CASSARDRGLVEQFF
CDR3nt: TGCGCCAGCAGCGCCCGGGACAGGGGGCTTGTTGAGCAGTTCTTC

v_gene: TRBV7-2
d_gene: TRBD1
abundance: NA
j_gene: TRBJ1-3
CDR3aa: CASSLATGAGNTIYF
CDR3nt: TGTGCCAGCAGCTTAGCTACAGGGGCTGGAAACACCATATATTTT

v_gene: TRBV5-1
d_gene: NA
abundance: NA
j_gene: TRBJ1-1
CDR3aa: CASSLGGEAFF
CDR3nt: TGCGCCAGCAGCTTGGGAGGCGAAGCTTTCTTT

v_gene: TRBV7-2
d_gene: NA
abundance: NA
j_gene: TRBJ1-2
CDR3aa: CASSLNSQGYGYTF
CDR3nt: TGTGCCAGCAGCCTAAACTCACAGGGCTATGGCTACACCTTC

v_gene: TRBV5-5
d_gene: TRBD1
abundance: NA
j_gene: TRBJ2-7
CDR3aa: CASSLGQAPIFRHYEQYF
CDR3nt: TGTGCCAGCAGTCTCGGACAGGCACCTATTTTTCGCCACTACGAGCAGTACTTC

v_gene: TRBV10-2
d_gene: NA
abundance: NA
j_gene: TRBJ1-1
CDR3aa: CASSDTTEVGTEAFF
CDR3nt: TGCGCCAGCAGTGACACGACAGAAGTAGGCACTGAAGCTTTCTTT

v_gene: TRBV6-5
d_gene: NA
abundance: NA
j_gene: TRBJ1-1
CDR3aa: CASGYYEGSEAFF
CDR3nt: TGTGCCAGCGGGTATTACGAGGGTTCTGAAGCTTTCTTT

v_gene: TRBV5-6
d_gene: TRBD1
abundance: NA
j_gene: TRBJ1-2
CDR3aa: CASSWSGTGGASGYTF
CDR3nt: TGTGCCAGCAGCTGGTCCGGGACAGGGGGCGCGAGTGGCTACACCTTC

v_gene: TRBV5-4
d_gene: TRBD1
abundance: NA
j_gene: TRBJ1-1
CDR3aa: CASSWGTGGLGEAFF
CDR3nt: TGTGCCAGCAGCTGGGGGACAGGGGGCTTAGGTGAAGCTTTCTTT

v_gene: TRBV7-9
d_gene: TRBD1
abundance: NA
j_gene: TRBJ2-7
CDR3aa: CASSLGGTELSYEQYF
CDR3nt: TGTGCCAGCAGCTTAGGGGGGACAGAGCTTTCCTACGAGCAGTACTTC

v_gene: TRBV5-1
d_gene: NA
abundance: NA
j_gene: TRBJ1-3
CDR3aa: CASSLAGVVFGNTIYF
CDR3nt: TGCGCCAGCAGCTTGGCAGGGGTGGTTTTTGGAAACACCATATATTTT

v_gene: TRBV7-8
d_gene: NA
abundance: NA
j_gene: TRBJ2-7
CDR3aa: CASSLVGGGIGRPYEQYF
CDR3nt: TGTGCCAGCAGCTTAGTTGGAGGCGGAATCGGCCGCCCTTACGAGCAGTACTTC

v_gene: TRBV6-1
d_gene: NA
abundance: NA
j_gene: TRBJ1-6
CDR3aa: CASREDLGLEYSPLHF
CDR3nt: TGTGCCAGCAGGGAAGACCTAGGTTTGGAGTATTCACCCCTCCACTTT

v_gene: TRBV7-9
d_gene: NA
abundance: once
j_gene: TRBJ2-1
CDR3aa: CASSLGQRISNEQFF
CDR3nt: TGTGCCAGCAGCTTAGGCCAGCGAATCAGCAATGAGCAGTTCTTC

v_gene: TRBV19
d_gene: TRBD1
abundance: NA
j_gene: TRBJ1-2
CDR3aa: CASSIVPGQGGYTF
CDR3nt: TGTGCCAGTAGTATCGTCCCGGGACAGGGGGGCTACACCTTC

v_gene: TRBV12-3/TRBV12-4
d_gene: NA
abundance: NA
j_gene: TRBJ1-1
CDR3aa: CASTRTDNTEAFF
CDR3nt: TGTGCCAGCACCCGTACAGATAACACTGAAGCTTTCTTT

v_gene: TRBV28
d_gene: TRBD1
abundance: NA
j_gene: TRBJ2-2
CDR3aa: CASSFNGQDITGELFF
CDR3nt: TGTGCCAGCAGCTTCAACGGACAGGATATCACCGGGGAGCTGTTTTTT

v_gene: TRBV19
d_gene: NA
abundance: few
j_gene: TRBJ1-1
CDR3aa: CASNGGFGFEAFF
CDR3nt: TGTGCCAGTAACGGGGGGTTCGGATTTGAAGCTTTCTTT

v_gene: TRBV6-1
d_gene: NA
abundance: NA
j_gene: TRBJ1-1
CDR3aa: CASSADRRYSNTEAFF
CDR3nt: TGTGCCAGCAGTGCTGACAGGCGATACTCCAACACTGAAGCTTTCTTT

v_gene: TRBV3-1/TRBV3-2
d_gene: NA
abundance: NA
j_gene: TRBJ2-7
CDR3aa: CASSDWDKPYEQYF
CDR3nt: TGTGCCAGCAGCGATTGGGACAAGCCCTACGAGCAGTACTTC

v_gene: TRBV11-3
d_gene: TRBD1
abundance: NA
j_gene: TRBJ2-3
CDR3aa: CASSSRTGGNADTQYF
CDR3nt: TGTGCCAGCAGCTCCCGGACAGGCGGTAACGCAGATACGCAGTATTTT

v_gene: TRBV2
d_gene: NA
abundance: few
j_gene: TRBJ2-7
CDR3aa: CASSRNYEQYF
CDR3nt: TGTGCCAGCTCCAGAAACTACGAGCAGTACTTC

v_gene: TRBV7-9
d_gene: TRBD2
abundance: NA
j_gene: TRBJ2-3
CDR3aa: CASSLGLAETDTQYF
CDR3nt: TGTGCCAGCAGCTTGGGACTAGCGGAGACAGATACGCAGTATTTT

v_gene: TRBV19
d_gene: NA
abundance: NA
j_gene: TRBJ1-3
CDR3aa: CASSLGSSGNTIYF
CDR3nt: TGTGCCAGTAGTCTAGGGAGCTCTGGAAACACCATATATTTT

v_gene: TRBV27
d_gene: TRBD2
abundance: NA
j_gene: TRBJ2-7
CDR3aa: CASSLYVGGGYEQYF
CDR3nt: TGTGCCAGCAGTTTATACGTCGGGGGGGGCTACGAGCAGTACTTC

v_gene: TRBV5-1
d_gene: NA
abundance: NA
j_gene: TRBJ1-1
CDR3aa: CASSLLRGSTEAFF
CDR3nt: TGCGCCAGCAGCTTGTTAAGGGGATCCACTGAAGCTTTCTTT

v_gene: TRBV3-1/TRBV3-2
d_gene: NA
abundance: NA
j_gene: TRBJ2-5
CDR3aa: CASSQGRAQYF
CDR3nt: TGTGCCAGCAGCCAAGGCCGGGCCCAGTACTTC

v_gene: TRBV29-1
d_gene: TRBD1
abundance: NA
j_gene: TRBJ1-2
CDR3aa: CSVVMTGQGFYGYTF
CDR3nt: TGCAGCGTTGTGATGACGGGACAGGGCTTCTATGGCTACACCTTC

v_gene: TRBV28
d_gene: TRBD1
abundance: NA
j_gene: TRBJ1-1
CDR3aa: CASSHADRGRNTEAFF
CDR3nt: TGTGCCAGCAGTCATGCCGACAGGGGTAGGAACACTGAAGCTTTCTTT